What follows are 19 T cell receptor beta chains derived from one specimen sequenced in a study of T cell clones after liver transplantation. Produced via immunoSEQ multiplex PCR; TCRdb's table is partial and in-frame only. The table shows 75,000 to 95,000 clones, with 80% to 85% occurring only once. The specimen comprised CD4+ T cells from blood, sampled around 50 months after liver transplant. These receptors all come from a human patient who received a liver transplant. Part of the T cells may come from the graft donor.

The chain has TRBV28 and TRBJ2-1, with D tentatively TRBD1 (6 bases). The V gene's germline CDR1 is MDHEN and CDR2 SYDVKM. The CDR3 contains 15 residues. V gave up 5 bases and J gave up 2 bases, with 13 bases separating them. Here the CDR3 DNA reads TGTGCCAGCAGTGGTTACAGGGATGCCTACAATGAGCAGTTCTTC. Translation gives CASSGYRDAYNEQFF.

The J gene is TRBJ2-3, the V gene TRBV5-6; D tentatively reads TRBD1 or TRBD2 (5 bases each). Germline V gene sequence: CDR1 SGHDT, CDR2 YYEEEE. V was pared by 1 base and J by 2 bases, with 17 bases between. This CDR3 is built from 17 residues. CDR3 nucleotides: TGTGCCAGCAGCTTGATCCGGGACCCCCAGCACACAGATACGCAGTATTTT. This encodes CASSLIRDPQHTDTQYF.

The chain carries TRBV5-1 and TRBJ2-3, with TRBD2 identical over 10 bases. The CDR3 length is 15 residues. Germline lookup yields CDR1 SGHRS and CDR2 YFSETQ. Trimming cost V 0 bases and J 6 bases; bases outside gene matches: 4. CDR3: CASSLELAGADTQYF. CDR3 DNA: TGCGCCAGCAGCTTGGAGCTAGCGGGGGCGGATACGCAGTATTTT.

For the CDR3, the DNA is TGCGCCAGCAGCCAAGTCGGGGGCGGGGCCAACGTCCTGACTTTC. This gives the protein CASSQVGGGANVLTF. The chain recombines TRBV4-3 with TRBJ2-6; D possibly matches TRBD1 or TRBD2 (6 bases each). V lost 1 base and J lost 4, with 8 bases in between. CDR3 length equals 15 residues. Germline CDR1 LGHNA, CDR2 YSLEER.

The chain couples TRBV5-1 to TRBJ2-3; weak D call: TRBD2 (6 bases). In germline, CDR1 is SGHRS, CDR2 YFSETQ. The CDR3 has 15 amino acids. Trimming removed 6 bases at V and 6 bases at J, with 20 bases between. DNA for the CDR3: TGCGCCAGCAAAGCCCTTCAGACTAGTTCGGATACGCAGTATTTT. Amino acids: CASKALQTSSDTQYF.

This chain uses TRBV6-5 with TRBJ2-7; no reliable D call. This CDR3 region has 12 residues. Trimming shortened V by 4 bases and J by 4 bases, and 8 bases separated the two germline ends. Per the germline V gene, CDR1 is MNHEY and CDR2 is SVGAGI. In DNA form, the CDR3 reads TGTGCCAGCAGTTCCTGGGGTTACGAGCAGTACTTC. Translating it yields CASSSWGYEQYF.

In this sample, this clone turned up a few times. The J gene is TRBJ1-1, the V gene TRBV28, with TRBD1 as a possible D gene (5 bases). The V gene lost 7 bases and the J gene lost 8 bases, with 11 bases spanning the gap. CDR1 and CDR2 (germline): MDHEN, SYDVKM. This CDR3 is 11 amino acids long. CDR3 amino acids: CASIQGAEAFF. DNA of the CDR3: TGTGCCAGCATCCAGGGAGCCGAAGCTTTCTTT.

The V gene is TRBV5-4, the J gene TRBJ2-2; D is possibly TRBD2 (5 bases). Germline assignment: CDR1 SGHNT and CDR2 YYREEE (reference sequence). With 10 bases removed from V and 0 bases from J, the gap between germline ends came to 13 bases. There are 14 residues in the CDR3. For the CDR3, the DNA is TGTGCCGGTACGATAGCGCCGAACACCGGGGAGCTGTTTTTT. Translated: CAGTIAPNTGELFF.

This chain connects TRBV4-3 to TRBJ2-1; D is undetermined. There are 15 residues in the CDR3. The V gene's germline CDR1 is LGHNA and CDR2 YSLEER. The ends were cut back, 2 bases at V and 0 bases at J, with 8 bases in the middle. Here the CDR3 reads CASSQSAYSYNEQFF. CDR3 nucleotide sequence: TGCGCCAGCAGCCAAAGTGCTTACTCCTACAATGAGCAGTTCTTC.

This sequence joins TRBV5-1 and TRBJ2-1; TRBD1 matches at 10 bases. V shed 4 bases, J shed 8 bases, and the junction held 6 bases outside the gene matches. From germline, CDR1 is SGHRS and CDR2 YFSETQ. The CDR3 is 14 amino acids. CDR3 loop: CASSRGQGFDEQFF. The CDR3 DNA sequence: TGCGCCAGCAGCCGGGGACAGGGGTTCGATGAGCAGTTCTTC.

CDR3: CASSIGHSTDTQYF. CDR3 sequence (DNA): TGTGCCAGTAGTATAGGTCACAGCACAGATACGCAGTATTTT. V is TRBV19 and J is TRBJ2-3; D not certain. CDR1 and CDR2 (germline): LNHDA, SQIVND (reference sequence). The CDR3 has 14 amino acids. V lost 1 base and J 0 bases, leaving 5 bases between the germline ends.

The chain has TRBV15 and TRBJ2-7, with no clear D. The V end lost 1 base, the J end lost 0 bases, and 10 bases lay between the germline ends. Germline V gene sequence: CDR1 LNHNV, CDR2 YYDKDF (reference sequence). The CDR3 is 15 residues long. Here the CDR3 DNA reads TGTGCCACCAGCAGAGCCCCAGAGAACTCCTACGAGCAGTACTTC. The encoded protein is CATSRAPENSYEQYF.

This rearrangement joins TRBV28 to TRBJ1-6; the D gene is possibly TRBD1 (5 bases). The germline V gene has CDR1 MDHEN and CDR2 SYDVKM. V was cut by 5 bases and J by 9 bases, with 20 bases left in between. This CDR3 region has 16 residues. The CDR3 here is CASSTLRRGAGSPLHF. The CDR3 DNA sequence: TGTGCCAGCAGTACCTTACGTAGGGGAGCTGGTTCACCCCTCCACTTT.

This chain links TRBV6-5 with TRBJ2-7, with no clear D. Germline V gene sequence: CDR1 MNHEY, CDR2 SVGAGI. This CDR3 contains 14 residues. V was pared by 6 bases and J by 6 bases, with 18 bases between. CDR3 in DNA: TGTGCCAGCAGGGCCATCCAGGTTATTTCCGAGCAGTACTTC. Translated, it gives CASRAIQVISEQYF.

The rearrangement links TRBV15 to TRBJ2-1, with TRBD1 matching over 7 bases. The CDR3 is made up of 18 amino acids. V lost 0 bases, J lost 0 bases, and 8 bases stayed unmatched. The germline V gene has CDR1 LNHNV and CDR2 YYDKDF (reference sequence). The CDR3 here is CATSRDYDGDSSYNEQFF. The CDR3 region has the DNA TGTGCCACCAGCAGAGATTATGATGGGGACAGCTCCTACAATGAGCAGTTCTTC.

The CDR3 nucleotides are TGTGCCAGTAGTAGAGGACAGAGCACAGATACGCAGTATTTT. Residues: CASSRGQSTDTQYF. The J gene is TRBJ2-3, the V gene TRBV19, with D tentatively TRBD1 (6 bases). The CDR3 consists of 14 residues. Trimming removed 4 bases at V and 0 bases at J, with 8 bases between. Germline V gene lookup returns CDR1 LNHDA and CDR2 SQIVND (reference sequence).

The chain couples TRBV5-8 to TRBJ2-1; 8 nucleotides align to TRBD2. The ends lost 7 bases at V and 2 bases at J; junction bases unmatched: 5. The CDR3 totals 14 residues. Germline CDR1 is SGHTS and CDR2 is YDEGEE. This CDR3 is CASGPGLAYNEQFF. In DNA, the CDR3 is TGTGCCAGCGGACCGGGACTAGCCTACAATGAGCAGTTCTTC. Complete variable domain (other parts from reference TRBV5-8 and TRBJ2-1): EAGVTQSPTHLIKTRGQQATLRCSPISGHTSVYWYQQALGLGLQFLLWYDEGEERNRGNFPPRFSGRQFPNYSSELNVNALELEDSALYLCASGPGLAYNEQFFGPGTRLTVL.

The chain couples TRBV6-5 to TRBJ1-4; a weak D match, TRBD1 (5 bases). CDR3 length: 14 residues. The germline CDR1 and CDR2 sequences are MNHEY and SVGAGI. The germline V and J ends were trimmed by 5 bases and 3 bases, with 10 bases remaining between them. The CDR3 protein is CASSGWGPNEKLFF. In DNA, the CDR3 is TGTGCCAGCAGTGGATGGGGACCTAATGAAAAACTGTTTTTT.

The rearrangement links TRBV23-1 to TRBJ2-6; tentatively, D is TRBD1 (6 bases). TRBV23-1 is assigned to the ORF class and has an uncertain function. This CDR3 contains 19 residues. V gave up 4 bases and J gave up 0 bases, with 19 bases separating them. The CDR3 region has the DNA TGCGCCAGCAGTCCGAGAGACCCAGGGGAAAGCTCTGGGGCCAACGTCCTGACTTTC. Translation gives CASSPRDPGESSGANVLTF.